Given below is one T cell receptor beta chain in context. Germline CDR1 SGDLS, CDR2 YYNGEE. This CDR3 contains 15 residues. Germline trimming cut 0 bases from V and 1 base from J; bases unmatched to any gene: 0. The entry originates in a study of blood T cell repertoires in COVID-19. Study information: Italy, Spain and the United States were the sources of the convalescent and acute COVID-19 samples. PBMCs, B-cell-depleted T cells, or T cells were the source of the cDNA or gDNA that made up the material.

As handled by the study authors: Nucleated cell number was recorded as an estimate derived from reference gene primer amplification. Here immunoSEQ multiplex PCR was the method, and the copy in TCRdb shows in-frame clones only, minus some. V and J calls and clone size come straight from that table; D and trimming were deduced from the DNA. In the table there are about 210,000 clones, around nine tenths of which are singletons. The source material was peripheral blood. This chain connects TRBV9 to TRBJ1-5, with 8 bases aligning to TRBD1. The TCR was taken from a man aged 60 to 75 who had recovered from COVID-19. The CDR3 DNA sequence: TGTGCCAGCAGCGTAGGGACAGGGAGCAATCAGCCCCAGCATTTT. Translating gives CASSVGTGSNQPQHF.